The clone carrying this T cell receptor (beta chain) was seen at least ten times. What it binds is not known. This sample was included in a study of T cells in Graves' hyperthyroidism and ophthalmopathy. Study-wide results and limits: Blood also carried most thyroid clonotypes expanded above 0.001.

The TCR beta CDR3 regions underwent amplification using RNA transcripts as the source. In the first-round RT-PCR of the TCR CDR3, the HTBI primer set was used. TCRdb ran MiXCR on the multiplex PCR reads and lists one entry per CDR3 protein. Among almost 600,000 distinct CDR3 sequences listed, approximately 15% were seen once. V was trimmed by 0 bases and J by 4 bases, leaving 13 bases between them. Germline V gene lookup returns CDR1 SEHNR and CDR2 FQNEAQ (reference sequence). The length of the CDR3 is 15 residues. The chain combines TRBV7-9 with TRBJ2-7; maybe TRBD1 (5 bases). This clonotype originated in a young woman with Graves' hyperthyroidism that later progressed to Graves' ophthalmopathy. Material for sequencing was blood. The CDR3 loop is CASSLAADSPYEQYF. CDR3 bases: TGTGCCAGCAGCTTAGCGGCCGACAGCCCTTACGAGCAGTACTTC.